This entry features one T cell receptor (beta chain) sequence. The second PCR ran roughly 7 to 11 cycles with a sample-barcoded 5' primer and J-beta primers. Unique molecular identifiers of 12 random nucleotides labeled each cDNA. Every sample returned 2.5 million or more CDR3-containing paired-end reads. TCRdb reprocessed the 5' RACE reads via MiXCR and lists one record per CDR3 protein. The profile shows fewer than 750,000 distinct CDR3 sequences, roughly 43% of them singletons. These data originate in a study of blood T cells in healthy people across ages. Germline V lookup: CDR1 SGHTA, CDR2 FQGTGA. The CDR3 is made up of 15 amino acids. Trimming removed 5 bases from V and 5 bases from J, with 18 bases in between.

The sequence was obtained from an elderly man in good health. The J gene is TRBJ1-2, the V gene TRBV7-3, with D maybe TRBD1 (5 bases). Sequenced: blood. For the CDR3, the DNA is TGTGCCAGCAGCCCACGGAGGGGCGCCCCATATGGCTACACCTTC. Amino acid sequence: CASSPRRGAPYGYTF.